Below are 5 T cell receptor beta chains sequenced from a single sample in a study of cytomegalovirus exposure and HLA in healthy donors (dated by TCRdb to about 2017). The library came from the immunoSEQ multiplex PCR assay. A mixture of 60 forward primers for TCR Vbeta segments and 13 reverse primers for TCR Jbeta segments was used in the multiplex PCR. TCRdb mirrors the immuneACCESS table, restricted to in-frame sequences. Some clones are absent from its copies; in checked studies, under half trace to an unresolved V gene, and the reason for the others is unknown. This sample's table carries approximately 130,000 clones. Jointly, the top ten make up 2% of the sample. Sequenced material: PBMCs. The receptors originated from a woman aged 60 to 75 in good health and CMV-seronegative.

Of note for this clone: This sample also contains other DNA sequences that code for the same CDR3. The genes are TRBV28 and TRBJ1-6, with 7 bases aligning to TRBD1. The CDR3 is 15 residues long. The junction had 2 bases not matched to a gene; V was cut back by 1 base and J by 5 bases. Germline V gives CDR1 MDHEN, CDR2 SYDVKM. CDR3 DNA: TGTGCCAGCAGTTTATCAGGGGGTAATAATTCACCCCTCCACTTT. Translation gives CASSLSGGNNSPLHF.

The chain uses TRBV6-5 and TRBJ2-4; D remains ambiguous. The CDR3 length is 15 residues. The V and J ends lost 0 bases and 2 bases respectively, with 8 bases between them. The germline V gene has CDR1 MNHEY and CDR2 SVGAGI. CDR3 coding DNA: TGTGCCAGCAGTTACTCGCGGATGTCCAAAAACATTCAGTACTTC. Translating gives CASSYSRMSKNIQYF.

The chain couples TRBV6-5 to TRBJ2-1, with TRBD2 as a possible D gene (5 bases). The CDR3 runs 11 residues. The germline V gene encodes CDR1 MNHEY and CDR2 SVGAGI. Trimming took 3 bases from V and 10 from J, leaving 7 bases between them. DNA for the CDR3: TGTGCCAGCAGTTATGGCGGGGAGCAGTTCTTC. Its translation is CASSYGGEQFF.

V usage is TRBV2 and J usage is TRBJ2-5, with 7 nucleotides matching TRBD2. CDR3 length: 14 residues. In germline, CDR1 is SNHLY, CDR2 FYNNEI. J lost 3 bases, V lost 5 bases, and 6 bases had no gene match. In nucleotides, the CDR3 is TGTGCCAGCAGTCCGGGACTACCAGAAGAGACCCAGTACTTC. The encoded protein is CASSPGLPEETQYF.

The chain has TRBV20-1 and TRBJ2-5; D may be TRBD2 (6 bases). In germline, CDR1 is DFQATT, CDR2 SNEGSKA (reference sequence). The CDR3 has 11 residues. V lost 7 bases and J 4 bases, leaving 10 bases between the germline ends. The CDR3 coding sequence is TGCAGTGTTCTCGGGGGAGAGACCCAGTACTTC. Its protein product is CSVLGGETQYF.